This TCR beta chain was sequenced in a study of T cell responses to AZD1222 COVID-19 vaccine. Study-level results: Possibly, clonal diversity was underestimated; donors were largely white British and included more females.

Between the trimmed V and J ends, which lost 7 bases and 4 bases, there was a span of 16 bases. The CDR3 totals 14 residues. Germline V gives CDR1 SGHAT, CDR2 FQNNGV. The data were produced by immunoSEQ multiplex PCR, yet TCRdb's version contains in-frame clones alone and is incomplete. Among about 83,000 clones, around 87% were seen once, and the ten largest hold approximately 4.5%. Worth noting for this clone: What it binds is unknown.

This chain links TRBV11-2 with TRBJ1-2; D is undetermined. The clonotype comes from an adult in good health. The sequenced sample was peripheral blood, obtained on day 0 of MenACWY control vaccination. CDR3 residues: CASTPTGPIYGYTF. The CDR3 nucleotides read TGTGCCAGCACCCCGACCGGGCCGATCTATGGCTACACCTTC.